This TCR beta chain appears in the sequencing data of a study of blood T cell repertoires in COVID-19. On the study more broadly: In each case, the material was cDNA or gDNA derived from T cells, B-cell-depleted T cells, or PBMCs.

Original processing methods: Cell counts per sample came from amplifying reference gene primers. The assay was immunoSEQ multiplex PCR, and TCRdb's table has in-frame clones only and misses some. That table is the source of V, J and clone size, and D and trimming were worked out from the DNA. The sample gives 85,000 to 100,000 clones, about 86% of which show up once; less than 9.5% is in the top ten. The germline gives CDR1 KGHDR, CDR2 SFDVKD. The CDR3 runs 17 residues. V lost 4 bases to trimming and J lost 2 bases; unmatched junction nucleotides: 7. The clonotype originates from a man between 60 and 75 years old with acute or convalescent COVID-19. The chain couples TRBV24-1 to TRBJ2-3; 11 nucleotides line up with TRBD2. Input material: peripheral blood. CDR3 loop: CATSDSGLADITDTQYF. The DNA of the CDR3 is TGTGCCACCAGTGACTCGGGACTAGCGGACATCACAGATACGCAGTATTTT.